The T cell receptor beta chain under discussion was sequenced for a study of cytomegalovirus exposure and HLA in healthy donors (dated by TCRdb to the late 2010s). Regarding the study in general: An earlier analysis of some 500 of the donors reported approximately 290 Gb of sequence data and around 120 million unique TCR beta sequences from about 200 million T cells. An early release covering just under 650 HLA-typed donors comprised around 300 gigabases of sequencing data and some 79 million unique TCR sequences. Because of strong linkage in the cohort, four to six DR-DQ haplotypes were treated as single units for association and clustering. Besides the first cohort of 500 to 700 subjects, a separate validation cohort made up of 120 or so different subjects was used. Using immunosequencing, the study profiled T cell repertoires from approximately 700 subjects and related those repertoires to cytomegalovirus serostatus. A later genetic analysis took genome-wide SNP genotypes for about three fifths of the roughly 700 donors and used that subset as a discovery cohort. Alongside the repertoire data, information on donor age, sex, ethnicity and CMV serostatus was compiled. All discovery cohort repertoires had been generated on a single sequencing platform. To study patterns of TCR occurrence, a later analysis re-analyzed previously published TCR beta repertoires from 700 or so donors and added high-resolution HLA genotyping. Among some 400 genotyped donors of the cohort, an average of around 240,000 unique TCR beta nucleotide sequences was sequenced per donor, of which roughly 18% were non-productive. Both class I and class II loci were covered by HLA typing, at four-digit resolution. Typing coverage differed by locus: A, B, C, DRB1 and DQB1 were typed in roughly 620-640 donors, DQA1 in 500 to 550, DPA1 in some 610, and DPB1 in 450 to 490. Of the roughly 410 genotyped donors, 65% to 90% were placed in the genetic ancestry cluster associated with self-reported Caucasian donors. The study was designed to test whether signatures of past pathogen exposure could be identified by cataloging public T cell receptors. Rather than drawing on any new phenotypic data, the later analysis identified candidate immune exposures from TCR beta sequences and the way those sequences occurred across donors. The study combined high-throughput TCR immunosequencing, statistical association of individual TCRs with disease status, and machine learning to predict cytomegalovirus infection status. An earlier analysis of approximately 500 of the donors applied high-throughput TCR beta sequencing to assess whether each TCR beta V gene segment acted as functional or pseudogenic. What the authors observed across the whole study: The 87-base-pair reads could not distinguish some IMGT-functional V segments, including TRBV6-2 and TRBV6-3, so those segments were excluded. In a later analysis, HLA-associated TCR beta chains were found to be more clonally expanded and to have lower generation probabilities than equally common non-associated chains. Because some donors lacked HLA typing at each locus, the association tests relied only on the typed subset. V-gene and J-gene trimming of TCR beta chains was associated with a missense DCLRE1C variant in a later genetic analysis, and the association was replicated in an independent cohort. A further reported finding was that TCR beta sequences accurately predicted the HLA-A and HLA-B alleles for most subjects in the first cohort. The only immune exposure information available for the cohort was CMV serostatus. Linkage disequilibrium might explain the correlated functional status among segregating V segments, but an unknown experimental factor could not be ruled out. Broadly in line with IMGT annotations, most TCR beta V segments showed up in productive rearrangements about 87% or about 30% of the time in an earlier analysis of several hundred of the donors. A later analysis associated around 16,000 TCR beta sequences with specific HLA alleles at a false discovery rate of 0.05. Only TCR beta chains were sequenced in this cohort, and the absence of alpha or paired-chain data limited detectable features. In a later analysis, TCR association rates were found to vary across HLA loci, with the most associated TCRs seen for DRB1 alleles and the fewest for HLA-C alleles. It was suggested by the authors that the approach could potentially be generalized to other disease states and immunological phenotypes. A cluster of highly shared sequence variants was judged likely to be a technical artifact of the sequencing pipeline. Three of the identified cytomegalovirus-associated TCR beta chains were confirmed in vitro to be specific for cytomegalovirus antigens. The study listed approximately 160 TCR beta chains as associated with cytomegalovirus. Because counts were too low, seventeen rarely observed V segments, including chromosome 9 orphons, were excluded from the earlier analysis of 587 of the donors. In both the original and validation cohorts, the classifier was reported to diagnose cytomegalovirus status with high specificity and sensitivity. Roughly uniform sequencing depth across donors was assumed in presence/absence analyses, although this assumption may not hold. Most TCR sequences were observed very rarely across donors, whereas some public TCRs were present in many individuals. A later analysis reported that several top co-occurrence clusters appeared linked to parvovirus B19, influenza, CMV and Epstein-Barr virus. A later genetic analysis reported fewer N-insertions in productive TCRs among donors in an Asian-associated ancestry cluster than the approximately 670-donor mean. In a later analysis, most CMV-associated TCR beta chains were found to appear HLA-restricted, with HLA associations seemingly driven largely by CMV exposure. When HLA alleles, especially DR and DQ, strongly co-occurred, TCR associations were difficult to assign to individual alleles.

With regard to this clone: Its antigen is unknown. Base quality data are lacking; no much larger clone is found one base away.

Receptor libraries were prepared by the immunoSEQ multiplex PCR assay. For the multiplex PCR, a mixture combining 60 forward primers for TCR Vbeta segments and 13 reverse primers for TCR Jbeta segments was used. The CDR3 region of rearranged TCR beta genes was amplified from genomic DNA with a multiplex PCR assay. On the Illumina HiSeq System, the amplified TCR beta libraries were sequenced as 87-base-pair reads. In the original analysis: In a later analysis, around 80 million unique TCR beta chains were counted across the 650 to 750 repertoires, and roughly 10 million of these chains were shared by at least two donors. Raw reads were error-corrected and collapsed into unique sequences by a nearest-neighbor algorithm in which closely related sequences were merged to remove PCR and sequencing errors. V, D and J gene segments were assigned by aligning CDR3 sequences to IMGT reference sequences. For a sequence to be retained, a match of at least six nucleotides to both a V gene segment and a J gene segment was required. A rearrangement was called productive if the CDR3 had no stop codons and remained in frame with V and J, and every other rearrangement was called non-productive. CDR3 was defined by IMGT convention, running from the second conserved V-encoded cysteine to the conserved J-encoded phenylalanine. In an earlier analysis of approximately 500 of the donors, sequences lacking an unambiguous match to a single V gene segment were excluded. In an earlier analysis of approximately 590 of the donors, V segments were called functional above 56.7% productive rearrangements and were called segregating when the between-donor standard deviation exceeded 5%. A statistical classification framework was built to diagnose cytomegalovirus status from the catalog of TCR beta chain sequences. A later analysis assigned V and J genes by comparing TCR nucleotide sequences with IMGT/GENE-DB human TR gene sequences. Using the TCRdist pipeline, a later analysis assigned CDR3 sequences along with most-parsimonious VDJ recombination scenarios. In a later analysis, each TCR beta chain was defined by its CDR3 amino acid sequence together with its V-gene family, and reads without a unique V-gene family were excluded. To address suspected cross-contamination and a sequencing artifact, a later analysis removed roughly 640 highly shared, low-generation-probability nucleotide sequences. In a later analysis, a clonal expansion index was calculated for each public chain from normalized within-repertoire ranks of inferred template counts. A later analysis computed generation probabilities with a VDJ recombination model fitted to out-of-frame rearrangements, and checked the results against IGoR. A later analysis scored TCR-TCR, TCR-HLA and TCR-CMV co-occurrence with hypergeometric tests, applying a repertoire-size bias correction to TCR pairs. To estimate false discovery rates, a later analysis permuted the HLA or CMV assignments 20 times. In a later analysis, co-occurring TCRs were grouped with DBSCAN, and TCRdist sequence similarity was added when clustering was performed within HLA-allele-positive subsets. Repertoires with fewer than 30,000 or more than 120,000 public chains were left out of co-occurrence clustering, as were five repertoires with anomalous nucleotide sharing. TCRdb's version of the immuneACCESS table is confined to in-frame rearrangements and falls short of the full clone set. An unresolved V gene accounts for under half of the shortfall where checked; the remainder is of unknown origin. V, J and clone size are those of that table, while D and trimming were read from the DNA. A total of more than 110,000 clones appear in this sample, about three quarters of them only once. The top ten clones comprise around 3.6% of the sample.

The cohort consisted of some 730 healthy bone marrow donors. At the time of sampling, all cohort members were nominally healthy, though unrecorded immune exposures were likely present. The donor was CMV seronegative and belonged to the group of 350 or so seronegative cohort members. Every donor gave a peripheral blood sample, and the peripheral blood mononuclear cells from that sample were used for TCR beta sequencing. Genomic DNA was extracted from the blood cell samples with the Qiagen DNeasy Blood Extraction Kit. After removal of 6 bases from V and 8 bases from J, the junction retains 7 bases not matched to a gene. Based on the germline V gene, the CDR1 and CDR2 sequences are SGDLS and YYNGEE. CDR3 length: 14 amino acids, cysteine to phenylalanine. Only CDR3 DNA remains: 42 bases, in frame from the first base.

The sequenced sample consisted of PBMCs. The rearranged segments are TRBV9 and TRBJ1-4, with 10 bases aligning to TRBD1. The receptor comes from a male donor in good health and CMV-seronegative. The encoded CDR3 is CASNRQGAQEKLFF. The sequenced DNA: TGTGCCAGCAACCGACAGGGGGCGCAAGAAAAACTGTTTTTT. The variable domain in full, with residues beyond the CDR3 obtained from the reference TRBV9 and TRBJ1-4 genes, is DSGVTQTPKHLITATGQRVTLRCSPRSGDLSVYWYQQSLDQGLQFLIQYYNGEERAKGNILERFSAQQFPDLHSELNLSSLELGDSALYFCASNRQGAQEKLFFGSGTQLSVL.